This TCR beta chain was identified during a study of T-cell memory formation after mild COVID-19. Looking at the study overall: Largely donor-specific TCR clusters were found.

A remark on this clonotype: The antigen remains unidentified.

MiXCR, applied by TCRdb to the 5' RACE reads, yields one record per CDR3 protein. The table includes 410,000 or so distinct CDR3 sequences, less than 25% detected once. Whole-study results and caveats: Shrinking CD4+ clones were chiefly CM and EM; CD8+ ones were chiefly EMRA. Within pre-infection memory, some responding clones were found, suggesting cross-reactive memory joined.

Sequencing was performed on PBMCs or a T cell subset sorted from them (not recorded which). This receptor was identified in an adult woman who had mild COVID-19 (a few samples of this study predate the infection). Cell type and time point are not known.

CDR3 coding DNA: TGTGCCAGCTCACCCGCAGGGAGGACCACTGAAGCTTTCTTT. Translating gives CASSPAGRTTEAFF. V and J are TRBV18 and TRBJ1-1, with a weak D call TRBD1 (5 bases). In germline, CDR1 is KGHSH, CDR2 LQKENI. Trimming left V 3 bases short and J 4 bases short, with 12 bases between. The length of the CDR3 is 14 residues. The complete variable domain, with remaining parts taken from reference TRBV18 and TRBJ1-1, reads NAGVMQNPRHLVRRRGQEARLRCSPMKGHSHVYWYRQLPEEGLKFMVYLQKENIIDESGMPKERFSAEFPKEGPSILRIQQVVRGDSAAYFCASSPAGRTTEAFFGQGTRLTVV.